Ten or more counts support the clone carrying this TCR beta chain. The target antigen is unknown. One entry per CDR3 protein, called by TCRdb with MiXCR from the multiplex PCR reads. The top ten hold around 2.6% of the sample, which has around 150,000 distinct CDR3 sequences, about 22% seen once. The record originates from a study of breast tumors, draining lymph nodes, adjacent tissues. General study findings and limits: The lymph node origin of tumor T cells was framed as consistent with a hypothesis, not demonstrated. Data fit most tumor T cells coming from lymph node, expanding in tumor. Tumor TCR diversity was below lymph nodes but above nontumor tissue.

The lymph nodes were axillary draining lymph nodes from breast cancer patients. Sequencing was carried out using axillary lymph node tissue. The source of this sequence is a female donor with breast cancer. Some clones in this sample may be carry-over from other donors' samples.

CDR3 nucleotide sequence: TGTGCCAGCAGCTATATAGCGGGAGCGGGGGATACGCAGTATTTT. It encodes CASSYIAGAGDTQYF. This rearrangement joins TRBV5-5 to TRBJ2-3; 9 bases map to TRBD2. The J segment lost 6 bases and the V segment lost 3 bases, leaving 8 bases of the junction unmatched. The germline CDR1 and CDR2 sequences are SGHKS and YYEKEE (reference sequence). The CDR3 sequence is 15 residues long.